A selection of T cell receptor beta chains follows, all from one sample in a study of CD8 T cells in ankylosing spondylitis. MiXCR was run by TCRdb on the 5' RACE reads, yielding one entry per CDR3 protein. The table has 130,000 to 150,000 distinct CDR3 sequences, 7% to 10% seen once. Sample: synovial fluid, either unsorted or a sorted T cell fraction (not recorded which). The receptors originated from a male donor with ankylosing spondylitis. The conserved cysteine and the conserved F or W are not part of the CDR3 here. A D gene is named only where the DNA matches it firmly.

J,D,V,CDR3
TRBJ1-5,NA,TRBV12-3/TRBV12-4,ATSYEGAGNQPQH
TRBJ1-5,NA,TRBV4-1,ASSQGQTVNQPQH
TRBJ2-5,NA,TRBV6-1,ASSEIWETQY
TRBJ2-2,NA,TRBV6-2/TRBV6-3,ASRGGVNTGELF
TRBJ2-1,NA,TRBV20-1,SASMGSGTFYNEQF
TRBJ1-2,TRBD1,TRBV7-2,ASSLGTDPVYGYT
TRBJ2-5,NA,TRBV6-6,ASSYPRWETQY
TRBJ2-6,NA,TRBV2,ASSQAGSSGANVLT
TRBJ2-7,TRBD1,TRBV7-2,ASSEVGGPYEQY
TRBJ1-6,NA,TRBV10-3,ATAKDVGSPLH
TRBJ2-1,TRBD2,TRBV6-2/TRBV6-3,ASTAPGLAGYNEQF
TRBJ2-1,TRBD2,TRBV20-1,SARIPGLAGGGQF
TRBJ2-7,NA,TRBV7-9,ASSWVQNSYEQY
TRBJ2-3,NA,TRBV3-1,ASSQDPGSGTDTQY
TRBJ2-5,TRBD1,TRBV6-2/TRBV6-3,ASSLGTASYGETQY
TRBJ2-5,NA,TRBV4-2,ASSQGATGIETQY
TRBJ1-2,NA,TRBV3-1,ASSPLDSNYGYT
TRBJ2-1,NA,TRBV5-4,ASSLGGLRVNEQF
TRBJ2-3,TRBD2,TRBV20-1,SPPGGLAGFVYTQY
TRBJ2-3,NA,TRBV30,AWSVGYQDTDTQY
TRBJ1-6,NA,TRBV7-2,ASSWGSSPLH
TRBJ1-5,TRBD1,TRBV27,ASRVGTGSDQPQH
TRBJ2-3,NA,TRBV20-1,SAVRLDFTDTQY
TRBJ1-1,NA,TRBV7-2,ASGKVLNTEAF
TRBJ2-3,TRBD1,TRBV7-2,ASSPQGVGTDTQY
TRBJ2-7,NA,TRBV28,ASTRSMDRSTDEQY
TRBJ1-1,NA,TRBV14,ASSQYGNTEAF
TRBJ2-1,NA,TRBV18,ASSPMASSYNEQF
TRBJ2-1,NA,TRBV6-1,ATISKAERSYNEQF
TRBJ2-5,NA,TRBV11-2,ASSRSWAGGETQY
TRBJ2-7,TRBD2,TRBV20-1,SAPTSGFSYEQY
TRBJ2-1,NA,TRBV27,ASTRTPLGEQF
TRBJ2-5,TRBD1,TRBV7-8,ASSLDTGVRETQY
TRBJ2-7,TRBD2,TRBV27,ASSRRLSGRAYEQY
TRBJ1-2,NA,TRBV18,ASSPPGHSNYGYT
TRBJ2-1,NA,TRBV7-2,ASSFKVGGNEQF
TRBJ1-1,NA,TRBV2,ASSRQMNTEAF
TRBJ1-6,NA,TRBV4-3,ASSQDFWGKPLH
TRBJ2-3,TRBD2,TRBV5-1,ASTSSGRTDTQY
TRBJ1-6,NA,TRBV2,ASSESGSPLH
TRBJ2-2,NA,TRBV12-3/TRBV12-4,ASSLGATTGELF
TRBJ1-1,NA,TRBV7-3,ASSTSGGKDEAF
TRBJ1-2,NA,TRBV7-3,ASSLSQGYGYT
TRBJ1-2,TRBD1,TRBV4-3,ASSQDRVPPYGYT
TRBJ1-2,NA,TRBV2,ASSERGTGGYT
TRBJ2-7,NA,TRBV20-1,SARPIYEQY
TRBJ2-5,NA,TRBV27,ASSLRPFSGETQY
TRBJ2-1,NA,TRBV4-2,ASSQDERASLSHEQF
TRBJ1-1,NA,TRBV20-1,SVLTGRNTEAF
TRBJ2-1,NA,TRBV2,ASSGLFARGEQF
TRBJ2-2,TRBD2,TRBV4-2,ASTLAGTGELF
TRBJ1-5,NA,TRBV5-6,AISPGPGEQPQH
TRBJ2-4,NA,TRBV28,ASSSGDKNIQY